This T cell receptor (beta chain) was identified in a study of cytomegalovirus exposure and HLA in healthy donors. Study results and limitations: The study designated 150 or so TCR beta chains cytomegalovirus-associated. Several of the most significant clusters appeared linked to common viral pathogens, based on a later analysis. Most subjects' HLA-A and HLA-B alleles were reportedly predicted from TCR beta sequences.

Per germline, CDR1 SNHLY and CDR2 FYNNEI. This CDR3 contains 16 residues. V was trimmed by 2 bases and J by 3 bases, leaving 17 bases between them. Comment on this clone: Antigen unknown.

With 60 Vbeta and 13 Jbeta primers, the PCR was carried out. Assay: immunoSEQ multiplex PCR; the TCRdb copy retains only in-frame clones and omits some. The sample includes approximately 42,000 clones, 81% of them seen just once. This clonotype was sampled from a man aged 45-65 years in good health and CMV-seronegative. Source material: PBMCs. The chain uses TRBV2 and TRBJ2-7; D perhaps matches TRBD1 (6 bases). The CDR3 DNA reads as TGTGCCAGCAGTGAAAGCCCTAGGATAGGGGGCTACGAGCAGTACTTC. Its translation is CASSESPRIGGYEQYF.